This T cell receptor beta chain stems from a study of Graves' ophthalmopathy and Graves' hyperthyroidism. Turning to the study itself: Upon initial diagnosis and before any treatment, peripheral blood was collected.

The study amplified TCR beta CDR3 regions using RNA transcripts. RT-PCR was first run with HTBI primers, then multiplex PCR in a second round. A single record per CDR3 protein comes from TCRdb applying MiXCR to the multiplex PCR reads. The sample lists approximately 500,000 distinct CDR3 sequences; approximately 15% were seen once. CDR3 length: 14 amino acids. The germline V gene has CDR1 KGHSH and CDR2 LQKENI. V shed 3 bases and J shed 5 bases, with 13 bases lying between them. This clonotype was detected a few times. Antigen specificity is unknown. Study-level findings and limits: Detection in blood was also observed for most expanded thyroid clonotypes above 0.001 frequency.

Sequencing used blood. The chain combines TRBV18 with TRBJ2-5; possible D gene TRBD2, 5 bases. The TCR comes from a young woman with Graves' ophthalmopathy. CDR3 sequence: CASSPALAEETQYF. The CDR3 DNA reads TGTGCCAGCTCACCGGCGCTAGCTGAGGAGACCCAGTACTTC.